The 7 T cell receptor beta chains below all came from one sample that was sequenced in a study of cytomegalovirus exposure and HLA in healthy donors. A multiplex PCR was run with 60 Vbeta primers and 13 Jbeta primers. Generated by immunoSEQ multiplex PCR, the TCRdb table keeps only in-frame clones and is missing some. In the table there are about 190,000 clones, approximately 84% of which are singletons. Sequencing was done on a sample of PBMCs. All receptors derive from a woman aged 30 to 39 in good health and CMV-seropositive.

V usage is TRBV6-1 and J usage is TRBJ2-5; a weak D match, TRBD2 (6 bases). The closer fit of TRBJ2-7 to the DNA end suggests the J call may be wrong. The CDR3 runs 15 residues. Germline CDR1 MNHNS, CDR2 SASEGT. CDR3 DNA: TGTGCCAGCAGTGAGCGGGGTAGTCGTTTTCTCGAGCAGTACTTC. This gives the protein CASSERGSRFLEQYF.

The chain recombines TRBV4-2 with TRBJ2-1, with unresolved D. Per the germline V gene, CDR1 is LGHNA and CDR2 is YNFKEQ. The V end was cut by 0 bases, the J end by 4 bases, with 10 bases between. The CDR3 covers 15 residues. The CDR3 DNA reads TGTGCCAGCAGCCAAGACCGAGCGTGGTACAATGAGCAGTTCTTC. Amino acid sequence: CASSQDRAWYNEQFF.

V is TRBV5-8 and J is TRBJ2-7; possible D gene TRBD1, 6 bases. The V end was cut by 4 bases, the J end by 2 bases, with 7 bases between. The CDR3 loop spans 12 amino acids. Germline loops: CDR1 SGHTS, CDR2 YDEGEE. CDR3 loop: CASSTGTYEQYF. The CDR3 DNA sequence: TGTGCCAGCAGCACAGGGACCTACGAGCAGTACTTC.

V and J are TRBV11-3 and TRBJ1-3; 7 bases align to TRBD1. There are 15 residues in the CDR3. The junction had 4 bases not matched to a gene; V was cut back by 1 base and J by 4 bases. Per the germline V gene, CDR1 is SGHNT and CDR2 is YENEEA. CDR3 protein: CASSLGGTVGNTIYF. The CDR3 coding sequence is TGTGCCAGCAGCTTAGGCGGGACAGTCGGAAACACCATATATTTT.

The gene calls are TRBV27 and TRBJ2-3; TRBD1 might be the D (6 bases). Germline CDR1 and CDR2: MNHEY and SMNVEV (reference sequence). Trimming left V 5 bases short and J 2 bases short, with 11 bases between. The CDR3 sequence is 14 residues long. Here the CDR3 DNA reads TGTGCCAGCAGTCACGGGACAATCACAGATACGCAGTATTTT. Translation: CASSHGTITDTQYF.

This clone was seen many times. The chain links TRBV6-5 to TRBJ1-2; no definite D call. Trimming left V 3 bases short and J 2 bases short, with 7 bases between. CDR3 length equals 13 residues. The germline CDR1 and CDR2 sequences are MNHEY and SVGAGI. CDR3 residues: CASSYRLNYGYTF. The CDR3 DNA reads as TGTGCCAGCAGTTATAGACTGAACTATGGCTACACCTTC.

The chain uses TRBV9 and TRBJ1-1; TRBD1 aligns across 7 bases. This CDR3 spans 14 amino acids. J lost 4 bases, V lost 0 bases, and 3 bases had no gene match. Per germline, CDR1 SGDLS and CDR2 YYNGEE. This chain's CDR3 is CASSVAGGSTEAFF. CDR3 sequence (DNA): TGTGCCAGCAGCGTAGCAGGGGGTTCCACTGAAGCTTTCTTT.